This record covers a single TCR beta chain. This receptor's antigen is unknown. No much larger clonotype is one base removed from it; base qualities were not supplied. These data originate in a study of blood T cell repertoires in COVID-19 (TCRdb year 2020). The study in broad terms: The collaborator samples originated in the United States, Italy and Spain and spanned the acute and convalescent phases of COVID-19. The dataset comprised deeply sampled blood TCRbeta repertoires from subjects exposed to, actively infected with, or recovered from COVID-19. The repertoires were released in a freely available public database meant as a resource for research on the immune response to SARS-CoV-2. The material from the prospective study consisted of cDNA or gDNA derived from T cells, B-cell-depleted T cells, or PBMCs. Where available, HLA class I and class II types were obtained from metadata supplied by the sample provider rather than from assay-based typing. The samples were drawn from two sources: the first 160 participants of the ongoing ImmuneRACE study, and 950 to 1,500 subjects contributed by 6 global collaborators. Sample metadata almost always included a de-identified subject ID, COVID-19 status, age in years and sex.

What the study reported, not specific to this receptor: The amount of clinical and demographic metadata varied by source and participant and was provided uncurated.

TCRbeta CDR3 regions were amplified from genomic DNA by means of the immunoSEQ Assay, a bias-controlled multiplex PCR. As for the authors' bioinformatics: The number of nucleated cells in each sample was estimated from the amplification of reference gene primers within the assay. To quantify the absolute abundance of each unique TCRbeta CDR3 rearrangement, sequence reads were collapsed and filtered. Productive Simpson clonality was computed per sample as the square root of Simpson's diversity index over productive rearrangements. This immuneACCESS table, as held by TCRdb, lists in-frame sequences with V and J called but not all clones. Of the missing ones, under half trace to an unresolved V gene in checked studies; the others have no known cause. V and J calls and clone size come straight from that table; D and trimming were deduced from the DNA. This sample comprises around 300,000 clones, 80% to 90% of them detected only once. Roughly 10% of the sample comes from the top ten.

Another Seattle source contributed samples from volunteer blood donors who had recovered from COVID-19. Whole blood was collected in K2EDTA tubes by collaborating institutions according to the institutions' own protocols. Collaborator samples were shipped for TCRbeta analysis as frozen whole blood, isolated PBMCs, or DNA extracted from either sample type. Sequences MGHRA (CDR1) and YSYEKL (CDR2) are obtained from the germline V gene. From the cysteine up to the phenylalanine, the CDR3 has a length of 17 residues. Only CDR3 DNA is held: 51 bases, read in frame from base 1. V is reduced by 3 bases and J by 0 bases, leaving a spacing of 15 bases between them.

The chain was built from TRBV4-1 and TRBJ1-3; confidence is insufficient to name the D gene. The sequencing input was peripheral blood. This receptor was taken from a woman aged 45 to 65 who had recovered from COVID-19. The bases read TGCGCCAGCAGCCAGAGGTTAGGCACCAACTCTGGAAACACCATATATTTT. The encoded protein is CASSQRLGTNSGNTIYF.